The next 12 T cell receptor beta chains were all read from a single sample in a study of blood T cells in healthy people across ages. Then a second PCR, running roughly 7 to 12 cycles, was carried out with a sample-barcoded 5' primer and a J-beta primer mix. MiXCR was run by TCRdb on the 5' RACE reads, yielding one entry per CDR3 protein. The sample shows roughly 1,500,000 distinct CDR3 sequences, approximately 38% of them seen only once. The sequenced sample consisted of blood. The receptors shown here come from a woman aged 18-29 years in good health.

This clonotype was seen a handful of times. The V call is TRBV29-1, the J call TRBJ2-5; tentative D call: TRBD2 (5 bases). The J call may not be correct, given that the DNA end is closer to TRBJ2-7. This CDR3 is 13 amino acids long. The germline V gene has CDR1 SQVTM and CDR2 ANQGSEA. The CDR3 is CSVEGSDTREQYF. The DNA of the CDR3 is TGCAGCGTTGAGGGGAGTGACACCCGCGAGCAGTACTTC.

The rearrangement links TRBV6-4 to TRBJ2-3, with 9 bases that match TRBD2. Germline V gene lookup returns CDR1 MRHNA and CDR2 SNTAGT. The CDR3 spans 16 residues. J was trimmed by 0 bases and V by 6 bases; bases with no gene match: 7. CDR3 in DNA: TGTGCCAGCAGCCTGGATCTAGCGGGGAGCACAGATACGCAGTATTTT. The encoded protein is CASSLDLAGSTDTQYF.

The rearrangement links TRBV20-1 to TRBJ2-3; D is possibly TRBD2 (7 bases). Germline V gives CDR1 DFQATT, CDR2 SNEGSKA (reference sequence). V was clipped by 3 bases and J by 1 base, with 11 bases between them. There are 14 residues in the CDR3. CDR3 protein: CSARRGGRTDTQYF. CDR3 coding DNA: TGCAGTGCTAGGAGGGGGGGCCGCACAGATACGCAGTATTTT.

In this sample, this clonotype turned up many times. CDR3 loop: CASSLSGESSYEQYF. For the CDR3, the DNA is TGTGCCAGCAGTTTATCGGGGGAAAGCTCCTACGAGCAGTACTTC. The chain couples TRBV27 to TRBJ2-7; tentatively, D is TRBD1 or TRBD2 (5 bases each). With 0 bases removed from V and 0 bases from J, the gap between germline ends came to 9 bases. The CDR3 contains 15 residues. The V gene's germline CDR1 is MNHEY and CDR2 SMNVEV (reference sequence).

The chain is built from TRBV18 and TRBJ1-2; 9 bases align to TRBD1. J lost 5 bases, V lost 6 bases, and 7 bases had no gene match. Looked up from germline, CDR1 is KGHSH and CDR2 is LQKENI. There are 14 residues in the CDR3. The CDR3: CASSGTGTQYGYTF. In nucleotides, the CDR3 is TGTGCCAGCTCCGGGACAGGGACCCAATATGGCTACACCTTC.

The V and J genes are TRBV6-2 or TRBV6-3 and TRBJ1-5; a possible D gene is TRBD1 (5 bases). This CDR3 is built from 13 residues. The ends were cut back, 10 bases at V and 3 bases at J, with 13 bases in the middle. CDR1 and CDR2 (germline): MNHEY, SVGEGT. CDR3 sequence: CAIARDLNQPQHF. CDR3 coding DNA: TGTGCCATCGCGCGGGACCTCAATCAGCCCCAGCATTTT.

This clonotype was seen repeatedly, ten times or more. This chain links TRBV20-1 with TRBJ2-7; the D call may be TRBD1 or TRBD2 (6 bases each). In germline, CDR1 is DFQATT, CDR2 SNEGSKA (reference sequence). CDR3 length equals 14 residues. The V end was cut by 7 bases, the J end by 7 bases, with 23 bases between. CDR3 nucleotides: TGCAGTGTCCCCGGTCGGCGGGACCAGGGGGAGCAGTACTTC. Translated, it gives CSVPGRRDQGEQYF.

A few counts support this clonotype. The chain uses TRBV4-1 and TRBJ2-7; 9 bases align to TRBD1. V was pared by 1 base and J by 3 bases, with 7 bases of the junction left unmatched. This CDR3 contains 16 residues. Germline V gives CDR1 MGHRA, CDR2 YSYEKL. CDR3 sequence: CASSQGGTGSFYEQYF. The CDR3 DNA is TGCGCCAGCAGCCAAGGAGGGACAGGGTCCTTCTACGAGCAGTACTTC.

The chain is built from TRBV28 and TRBJ2-7; 10 nucleotides agree with TRBD2. After removal of 4 bases from V and 0 bases from J, the junction contained 3 bases not matched to a gene. In germline, CDR1 is MDHEN, CDR2 SYDVKM. The CDR3 extends over 15 amino acids. The CDR3 region is CASSSLAGDSYEQYF. Here the CDR3 DNA reads TGTGCCAGCAGTTCCCTAGCGGGAGACTCCTACGAGCAGTACTTC.

This clonotype was counted once. One end of the junction does not line up with germline, which may come from a read error. The V gene is TRBV3-1, the J gene TRBJ2-5, with TRBD2 as a possible D gene (7 bases). The germline gives CDR1 LGHDT, CDR2 YNNKEL (reference sequence). The CDR3 consists of 15 residues. The CDR3 reads CASSPIEAGQGTQYF. As DNA, the CDR3 is TGTGCCAGCAGCCCCATAGAAGCGGGACAAGGGACCCAGTACTTC.

The chain employs TRBV7-9 and TRBJ2-1, with D unclear. CDR3 length equals 13 residues. Trimming removed 2 bases at V and 6 bases at J, with 8 bases between. Germline assignment: CDR1 SEHNR and CDR2 FQNEAQ (reference sequence). This CDR3 is CASSLTPSNEQFF. CDR3 nucleotides: TGTGCCAGCAGCTTAACCCCCAGCAATGAGCAGTTCTTC.

This clonotype was picked up many times. The V call is TRBV29-1, the J call TRBJ2-6; D may be TRBD2 (5 bases). CDR3 size: 14 residues. V was cut by 4 bases and J by 3 bases, with 10 bases left in between. The germline gives CDR1 SQVTM, CDR2 ANQGSEA. CDR3 sequence (DNA): TGCAGCGTTGGCTCGGGAAGTGGGGCCAACGTCCTGACTTTC. Protein product: CSVGSGSGANVLTF.